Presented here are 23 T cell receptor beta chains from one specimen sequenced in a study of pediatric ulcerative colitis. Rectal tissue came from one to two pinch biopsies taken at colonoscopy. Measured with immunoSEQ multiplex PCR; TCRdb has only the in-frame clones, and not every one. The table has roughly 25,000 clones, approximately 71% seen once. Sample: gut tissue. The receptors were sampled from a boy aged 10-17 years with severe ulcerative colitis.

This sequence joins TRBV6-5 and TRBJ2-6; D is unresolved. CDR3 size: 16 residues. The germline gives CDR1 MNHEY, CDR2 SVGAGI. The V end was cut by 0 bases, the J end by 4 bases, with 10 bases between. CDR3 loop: CASSYSYESGANVLTF. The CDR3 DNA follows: TGTGCCAGCAGTTACTCCTACGAATCAGGGGCCAACGTCCTGACTTTC.

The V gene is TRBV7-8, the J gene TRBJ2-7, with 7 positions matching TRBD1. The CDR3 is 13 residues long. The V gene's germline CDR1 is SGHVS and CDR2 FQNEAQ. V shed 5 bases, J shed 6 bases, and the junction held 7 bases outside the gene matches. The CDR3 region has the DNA TGTGCCAGCAGCGCCACGAACAGGGGCGAGCAGTACTTC. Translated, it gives CASSATNRGEQYF.

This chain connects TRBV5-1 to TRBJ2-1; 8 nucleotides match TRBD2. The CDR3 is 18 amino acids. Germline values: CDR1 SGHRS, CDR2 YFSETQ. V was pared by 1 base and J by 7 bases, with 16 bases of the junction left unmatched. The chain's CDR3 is CASSLPASPGRARNEQFF. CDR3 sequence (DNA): TGCGCCAGCAGCTTGCCGGCCTCCCCCGGGAGGGCCAGGAATGAGCAGTTCTTC.

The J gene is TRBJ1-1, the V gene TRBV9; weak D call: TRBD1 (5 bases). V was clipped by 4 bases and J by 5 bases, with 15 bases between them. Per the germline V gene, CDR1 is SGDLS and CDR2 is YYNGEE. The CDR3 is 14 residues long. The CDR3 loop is CASSQHGGGTEAFF. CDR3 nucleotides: TGTGCCAGCAGCCAGCACGGGGGAGGTACTGAAGCTTTCTTT. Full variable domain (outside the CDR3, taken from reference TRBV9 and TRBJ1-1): DSGVTQTPKHLITATGQRVTLRCSPRSGDLSVYWYQQSLDQGLQFLIQYYNGEERAKGNILERFSAQQFPDLHSELNLSSLELGDSALYFCASSQHGGGTEAFFGQGTRLTVV.

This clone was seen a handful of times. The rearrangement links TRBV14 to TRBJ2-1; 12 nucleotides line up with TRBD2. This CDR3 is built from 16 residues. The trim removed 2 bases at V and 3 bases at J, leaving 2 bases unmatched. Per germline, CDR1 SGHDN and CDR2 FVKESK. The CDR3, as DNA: TGTGCCAGCAGCCAACAGGGACTAGCGGGCTACAATGAGCAGTTCTTC. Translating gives CASSQQGLAGYNEQFF.

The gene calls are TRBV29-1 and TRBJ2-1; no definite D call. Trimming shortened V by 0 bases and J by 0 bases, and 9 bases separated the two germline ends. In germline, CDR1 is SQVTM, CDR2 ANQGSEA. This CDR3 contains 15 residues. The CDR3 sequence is CSVEDQESSYNEQFF. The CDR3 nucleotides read TGCAGCGTTGAAGATCAGGAAAGCTCCTACAATGAGCAGTTCTTC.

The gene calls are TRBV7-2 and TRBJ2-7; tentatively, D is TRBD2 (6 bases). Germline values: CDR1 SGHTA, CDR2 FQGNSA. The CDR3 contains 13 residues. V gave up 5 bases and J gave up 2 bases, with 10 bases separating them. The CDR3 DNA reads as TGTGCCAGCAGCCCCGCGGGACCCTACGAGCAGTACTTC. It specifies CASSPAGPYEQYF. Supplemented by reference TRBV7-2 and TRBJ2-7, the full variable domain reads GAGVSQSPSNKVTEKGKDVELRCDPISGHTALYWYRQSLGQGLEFLIYFQGNSAPDKSGLPSDRFSAERTGGSVSTLTIQRTQQEDSAVYLCASSPAGPYEQYFGPGTRLTVT.

The CDR3 sequence: CASSLLANQQETQYF. The CDR3 DNA reads as TGCGCCAGCAGCTTGTTGGCGAACCAACAAGAGACCCAGTACTTC. The chain has TRBV5-1 and TRBJ2-5, with unresolved D. The CDR3 extends over 15 amino acids. V shed 1 base and J shed 2 bases, with 12 bases lying between them. Germline V gene sequence: CDR1 SGHRS, CDR2 YFSETQ.

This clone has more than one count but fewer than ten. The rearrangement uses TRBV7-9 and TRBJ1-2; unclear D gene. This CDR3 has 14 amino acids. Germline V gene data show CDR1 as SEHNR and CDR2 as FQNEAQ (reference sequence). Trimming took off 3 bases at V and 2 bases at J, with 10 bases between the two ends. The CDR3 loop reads CASSLASGNYGYTF. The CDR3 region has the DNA TGTGCCAGCAGCTTGGCGTCCGGGAACTATGGCTACACCTTC. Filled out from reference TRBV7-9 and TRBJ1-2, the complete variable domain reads DTGVSQNPRHKITKRGQNVTFRCDPISEHNRLYWYRQTLGQGPEFLTYFQNEAQLEKSRLLSDRFSAERPKGSFSTLEIQRTEQGDSAMYLCASSLASGNYGYTFGSGTRLTVV.

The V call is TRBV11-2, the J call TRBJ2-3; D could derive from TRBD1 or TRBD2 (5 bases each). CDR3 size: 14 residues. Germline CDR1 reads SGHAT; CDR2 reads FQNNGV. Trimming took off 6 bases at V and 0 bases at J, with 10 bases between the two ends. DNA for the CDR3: TGTGCCAGCAGTGCCGGGGCTAGCACAGATACGCAGTATTTT. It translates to CASSAGASTDTQYF.

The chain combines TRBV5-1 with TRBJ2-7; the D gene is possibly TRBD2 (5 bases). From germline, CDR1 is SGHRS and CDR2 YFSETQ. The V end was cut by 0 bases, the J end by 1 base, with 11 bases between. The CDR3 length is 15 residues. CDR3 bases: TGCGCCAGCAGCTTGGTTAGCGCGGATTCCTACGAGCAGTACTTC. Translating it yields CASSLVSADSYEQYF.

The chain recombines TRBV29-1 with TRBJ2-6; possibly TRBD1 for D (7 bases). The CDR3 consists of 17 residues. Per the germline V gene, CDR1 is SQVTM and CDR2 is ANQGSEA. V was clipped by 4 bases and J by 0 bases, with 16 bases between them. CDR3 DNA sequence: TGCAGCGTTGCCTCAGGGGGGAGTTACTCTGGGGCCAACGTCCTGACTTTC. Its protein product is CSVASGGSYSGANVLTF.

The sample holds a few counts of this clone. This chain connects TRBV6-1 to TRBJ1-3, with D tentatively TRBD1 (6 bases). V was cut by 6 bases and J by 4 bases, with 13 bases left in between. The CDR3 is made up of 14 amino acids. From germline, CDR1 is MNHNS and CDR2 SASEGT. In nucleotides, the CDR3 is TGTGCCAGCAGCGCTTGGGACAAGGGAAACACCATATATTTT. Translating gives CASSAWDKGNTIYF.

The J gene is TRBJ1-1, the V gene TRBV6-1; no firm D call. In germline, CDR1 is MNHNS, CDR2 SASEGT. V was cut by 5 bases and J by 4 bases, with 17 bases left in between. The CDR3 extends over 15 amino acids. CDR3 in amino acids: CASSTDMGMGTEAFF. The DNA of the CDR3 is TGTGCCAGCAGTACCGATATGGGGATGGGCACTGAAGCTTTCTTT.

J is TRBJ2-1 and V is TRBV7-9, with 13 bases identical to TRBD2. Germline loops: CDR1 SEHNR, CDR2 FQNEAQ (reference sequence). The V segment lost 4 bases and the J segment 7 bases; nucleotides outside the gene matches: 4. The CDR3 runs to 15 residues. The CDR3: CASSWEGLAGNEQFF. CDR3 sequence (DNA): TGTGCCAGCAGCTGGGAGGGACTAGCGGGAAATGAGCAGTTCTTC.

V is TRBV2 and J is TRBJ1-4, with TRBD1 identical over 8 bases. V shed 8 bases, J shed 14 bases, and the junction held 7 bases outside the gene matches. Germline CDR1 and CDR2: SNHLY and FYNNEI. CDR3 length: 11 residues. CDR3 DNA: TGTGCCAGCCGGGGGGACAGGCTTCTGTTTTTT. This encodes CASRGDRLLFF.

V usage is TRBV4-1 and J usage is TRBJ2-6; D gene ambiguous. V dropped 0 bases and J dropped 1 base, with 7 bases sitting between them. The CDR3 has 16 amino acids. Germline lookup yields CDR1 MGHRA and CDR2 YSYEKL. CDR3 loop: CASSQDRPSGANVLTF. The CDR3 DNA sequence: TGCGCCAGCAGCCAAGATAGGCCGTCTGGGGCCAACGTCCTGACTTTC.

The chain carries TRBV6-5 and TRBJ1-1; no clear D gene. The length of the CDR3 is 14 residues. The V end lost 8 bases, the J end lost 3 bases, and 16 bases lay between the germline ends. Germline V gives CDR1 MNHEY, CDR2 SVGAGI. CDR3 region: CASRHQRADTEAFF. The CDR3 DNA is TGTGCCAGCCGACACCAGAGGGCGGACACTGAAGCTTTCTTT.

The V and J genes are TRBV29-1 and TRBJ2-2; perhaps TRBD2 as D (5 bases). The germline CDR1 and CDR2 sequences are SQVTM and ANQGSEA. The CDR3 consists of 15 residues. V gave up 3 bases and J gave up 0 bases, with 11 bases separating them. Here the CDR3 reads CSVEADYANTGELFF. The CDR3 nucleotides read TGCAGCGTTGAGGCCGACTACGCGAACACCGGGGAGCTGTTTTTT.

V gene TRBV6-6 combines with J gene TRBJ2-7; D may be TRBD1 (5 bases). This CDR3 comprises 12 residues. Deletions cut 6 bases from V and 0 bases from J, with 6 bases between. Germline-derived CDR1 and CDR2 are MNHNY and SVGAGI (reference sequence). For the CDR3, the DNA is TGTGCCAGCAGCGACAGCTCCTACGAGCAGTACTTC. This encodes CASSDSSYEQYF.

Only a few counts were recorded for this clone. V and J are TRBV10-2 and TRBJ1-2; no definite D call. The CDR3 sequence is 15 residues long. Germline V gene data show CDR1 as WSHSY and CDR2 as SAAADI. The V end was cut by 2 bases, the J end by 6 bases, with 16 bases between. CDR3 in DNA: TGCGCCAGCAGTGAGCCCGCCCTTACCAGCGATGGCTACACCTTC. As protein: CASSEPALTSDGYTF.

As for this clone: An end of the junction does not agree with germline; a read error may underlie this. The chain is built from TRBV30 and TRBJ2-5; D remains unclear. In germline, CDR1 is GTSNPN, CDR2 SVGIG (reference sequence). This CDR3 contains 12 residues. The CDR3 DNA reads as TGTGCCTGGAGTACTATCCAAGAGTCCCAGTACTTC. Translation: CAWSTIQESQYF.

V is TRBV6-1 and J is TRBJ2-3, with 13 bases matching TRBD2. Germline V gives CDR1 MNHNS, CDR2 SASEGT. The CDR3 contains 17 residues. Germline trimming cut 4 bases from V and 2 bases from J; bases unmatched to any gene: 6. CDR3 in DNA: TGTGCCAGCAGTGCCTGGGGACTAGCGGGAACCACAGATACGCAGTATTTT. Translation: CASSAWGLAGTTDTQYF.